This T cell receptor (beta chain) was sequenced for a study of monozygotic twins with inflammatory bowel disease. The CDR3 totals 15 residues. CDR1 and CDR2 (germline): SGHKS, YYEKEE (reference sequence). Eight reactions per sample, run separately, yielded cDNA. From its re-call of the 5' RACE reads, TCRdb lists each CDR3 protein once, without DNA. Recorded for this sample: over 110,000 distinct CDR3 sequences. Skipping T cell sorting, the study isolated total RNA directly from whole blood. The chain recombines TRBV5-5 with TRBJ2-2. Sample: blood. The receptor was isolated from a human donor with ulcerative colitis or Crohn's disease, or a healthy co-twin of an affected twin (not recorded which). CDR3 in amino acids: CASSLAPYYTGELFF.